This TCR beta chain was retrieved from a study of cytomegalovirus exposure and HLA in healthy donors. Findings of the study overall: Specificity of a few CMV-associated chains for CMV antigens was verified in vitro.

60 Vbeta and 13 Jbeta primers were used in PCR. Sequencing used immunoSEQ multiplex PCR; TCRdb keeps in-frame clones, though not all of them. The sample has around 74,000 clones, 79% seen once. As to this clone: The antigen is unknown.

This CDR3 has 15 residues. V lost 5 bases and J 7 bases, leaving 19 bases between the germline ends. The V gene's germline CDR1 is MNHEY and CDR2 SVGAGI. Input material: PBMCs. The sequence came from a man under 40 in good health and CMV-seronegative. The gene calls are TRBV6-5 and TRBJ2-3; D might be TRBD2 (6 bases). CDR3 nucleotide sequence: TGTGCCAGCAGTCCAGTTTGGAGGAGGGGAAATACGCAGTATTTT. This gives the protein CASSPVWRRGNTQYF.